The 2 T cell receptor beta chains below were found in one sample sequenced in a study of glioma-infiltrating T cells. Amplification of TCR alpha and beta CDR3 regions from RNA used iRepertoire nested multiplex PCR. One entry per CDR3 protein results from TCRdb running MiXCR on the multiplex PCR reads. Of about 410,000 distinct CDR3 sequences listed, about two fifths are singletons. The sequencing sample was made of glioma tissue, nonneoplastic brain tissue, or PBMCs (not recorded which). The receptors were gathered from a human donor with low-grade glioma or glioblastoma, undergoing nonglioma brain surgery, or in good health (not recorded which).

This clonotype occurred a few times. V is TRBV29-1 and J is TRBJ1-1; D remains unclear. V was clipped by 4 bases and J by 0 bases, with 15 bases between them. The CDR3 runs 15 residues. In germline, CDR1 is SQVTM, CDR2 ANQGSEA. In nucleotides, the CDR3 is TGCAGCGTTGCCCCGGGATGGGCCATGAACACTGAAGCTTTCTTT. Its protein product is CSVAPGWAMNTEAFF.

This clonotype has at least ten counts. V gene TRBV15 combines with J gene TRBJ1-6; D remains ambiguous. Germline V gene data show CDR1 as LNHNV and CDR2 as YYDKDF (reference sequence). The CDR3 spans 16 residues. Between the trimmed V and J ends, which lost 0 bases and 5 bases, there was a span of 11 bases. The CDR3 spells CATSRDRADDNSPLHF. For the CDR3, the DNA is TGTGCCACCAGCAGAGATAGAGCCGACGATAATTCACCCCTCCACTTT.